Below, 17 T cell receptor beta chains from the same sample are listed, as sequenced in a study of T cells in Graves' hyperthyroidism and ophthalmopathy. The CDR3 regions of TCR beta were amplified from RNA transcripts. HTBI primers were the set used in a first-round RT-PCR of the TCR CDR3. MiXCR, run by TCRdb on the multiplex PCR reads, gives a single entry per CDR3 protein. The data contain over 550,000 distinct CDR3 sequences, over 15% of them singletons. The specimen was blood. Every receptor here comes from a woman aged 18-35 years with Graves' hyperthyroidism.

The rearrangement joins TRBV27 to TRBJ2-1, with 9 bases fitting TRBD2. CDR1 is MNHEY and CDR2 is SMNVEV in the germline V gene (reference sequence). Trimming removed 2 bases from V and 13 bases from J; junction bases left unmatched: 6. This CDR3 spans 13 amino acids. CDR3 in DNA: TGTGCCAGCAGTTTAATCCCTAGCGGGAATCAGTTCTTC. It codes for CASSLIPSGNQFF.

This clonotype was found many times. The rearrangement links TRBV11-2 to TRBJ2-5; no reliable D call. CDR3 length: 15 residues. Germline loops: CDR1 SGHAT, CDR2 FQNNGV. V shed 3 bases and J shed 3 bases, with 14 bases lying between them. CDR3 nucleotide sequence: TGTGCCAGCAGCTTTATAGGGCGGAGTGAAGAGACCCAGTACTTC. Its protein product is CASSFIGRSEETQYF.

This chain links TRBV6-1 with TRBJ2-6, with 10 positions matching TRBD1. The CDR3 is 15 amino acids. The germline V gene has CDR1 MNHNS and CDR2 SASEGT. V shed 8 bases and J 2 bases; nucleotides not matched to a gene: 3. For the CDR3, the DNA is TGTGCCAGCGACAGGGGGCTAGCTGGGGCCAACGTCCTGACTTTC. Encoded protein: CASDRGLAGANVLTF.

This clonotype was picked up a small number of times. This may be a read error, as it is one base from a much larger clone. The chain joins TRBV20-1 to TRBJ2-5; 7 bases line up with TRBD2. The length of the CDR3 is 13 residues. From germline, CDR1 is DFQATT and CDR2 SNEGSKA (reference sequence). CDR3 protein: CGAGGLPRETQYF. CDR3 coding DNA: TGCGGTGCTGGGGGACTACCGAGGGAGACCCAGTACTTC.

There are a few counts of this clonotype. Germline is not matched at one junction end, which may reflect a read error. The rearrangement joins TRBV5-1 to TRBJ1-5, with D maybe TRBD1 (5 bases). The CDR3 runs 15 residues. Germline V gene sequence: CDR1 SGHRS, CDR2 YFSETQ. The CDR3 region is CASSLGPGNDQPPHF. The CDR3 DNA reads TGCGCCAGCAGCTTGGGTCCAGGGAACGATCAGCCCCCGCATTTT.

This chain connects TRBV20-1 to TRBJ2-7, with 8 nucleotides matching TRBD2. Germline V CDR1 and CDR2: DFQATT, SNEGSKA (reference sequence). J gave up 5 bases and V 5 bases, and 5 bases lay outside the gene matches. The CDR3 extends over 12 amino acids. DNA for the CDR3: TGCAGTGCTGGGACTAGAATAGACGAGCAGTACTTC. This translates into CSAGTRIDEQYF.

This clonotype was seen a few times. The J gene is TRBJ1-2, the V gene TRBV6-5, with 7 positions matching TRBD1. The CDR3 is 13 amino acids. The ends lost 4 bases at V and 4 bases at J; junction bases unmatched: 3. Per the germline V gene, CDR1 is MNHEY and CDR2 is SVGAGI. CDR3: CASSSTGVYGYTF. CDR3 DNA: TGTGCCAGCAGTTCCACAGGGGTCTATGGCTACACCTTC.

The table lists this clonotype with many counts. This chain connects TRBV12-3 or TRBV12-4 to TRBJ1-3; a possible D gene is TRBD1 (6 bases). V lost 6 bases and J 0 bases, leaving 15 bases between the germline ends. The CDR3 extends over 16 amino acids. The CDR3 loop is CASRRAGASSGNTIYF. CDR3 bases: TGTGCCAGCAGAAGGGCAGGGGCCTCCTCTGGAAACACCATATATTTT.

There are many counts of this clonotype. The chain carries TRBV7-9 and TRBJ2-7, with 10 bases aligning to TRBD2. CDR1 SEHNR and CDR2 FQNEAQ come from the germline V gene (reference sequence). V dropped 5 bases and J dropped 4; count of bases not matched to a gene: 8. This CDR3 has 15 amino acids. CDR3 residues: CASSPPSGRVYEQYF. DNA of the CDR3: TGTGCCAGCAGCCCCCCTAGCGGGAGAGTTTACGAGCAGTACTTC.

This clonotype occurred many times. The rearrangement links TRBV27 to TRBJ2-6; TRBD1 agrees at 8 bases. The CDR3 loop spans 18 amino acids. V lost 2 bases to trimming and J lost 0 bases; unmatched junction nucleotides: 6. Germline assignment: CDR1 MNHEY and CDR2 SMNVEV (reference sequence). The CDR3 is CASSLRTGKISGANVLTF. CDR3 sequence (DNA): TGTGCCAGCAGTTTAAGGACAGGGAAGATCTCTGGGGCCAACGTCCTGACTTTC.

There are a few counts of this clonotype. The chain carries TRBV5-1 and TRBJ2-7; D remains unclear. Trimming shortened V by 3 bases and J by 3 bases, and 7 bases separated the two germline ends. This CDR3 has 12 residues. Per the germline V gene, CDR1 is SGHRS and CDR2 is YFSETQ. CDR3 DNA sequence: TGCGCCAGCAGCTGGGAAGGCTACGAGCAGTACTTC. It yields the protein CASSWEGYEQYF.

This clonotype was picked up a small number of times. CDR3: CASNSQGGANTGELFF. As DNA, the CDR3 is TGTGCCAGCAACTCCCAGGGGGGGGCGAACACCGGGGAGCTGTTTTTT. The chain recombines TRBV10-3 with TRBJ2-2, with D perhaps being TRBD1 or TRBD2 (7 bases each). CDR1 is ENHRY, CDR2 SYGVKD, per germline. The ends were cut back, 10 bases at V and 0 bases at J, with 18 bases in the middle. CDR3 length equals 16 residues.

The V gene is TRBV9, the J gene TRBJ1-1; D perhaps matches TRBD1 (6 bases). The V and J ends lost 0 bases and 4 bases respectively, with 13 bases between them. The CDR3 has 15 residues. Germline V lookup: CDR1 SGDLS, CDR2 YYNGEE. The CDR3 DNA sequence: TGTGCCAGCAGCGTAGTTTCAGGGGTGAGCACTGAAGCTTTCTTT. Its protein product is CASSVVSGVSTEAFF. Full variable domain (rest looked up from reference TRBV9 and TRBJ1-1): DSGVTQTPKHLITATGQRVTLRCSPRSGDLSVYWYQQSLDQGLQFLIQYYNGEERAKGNILERFSAQQFPDLHSELNLSSLELGDSALYFCASSVVSGVSTEAFFGQGTRLTVV.

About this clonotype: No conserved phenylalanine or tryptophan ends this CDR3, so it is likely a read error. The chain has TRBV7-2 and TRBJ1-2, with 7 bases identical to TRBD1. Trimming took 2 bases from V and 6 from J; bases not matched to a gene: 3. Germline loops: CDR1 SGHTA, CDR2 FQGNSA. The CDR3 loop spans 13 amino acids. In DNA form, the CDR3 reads TGTGCCAGCAGCTTAAAGGGGGCGCATGGCTACACCCTC. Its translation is CASSLKGAHGYTL.

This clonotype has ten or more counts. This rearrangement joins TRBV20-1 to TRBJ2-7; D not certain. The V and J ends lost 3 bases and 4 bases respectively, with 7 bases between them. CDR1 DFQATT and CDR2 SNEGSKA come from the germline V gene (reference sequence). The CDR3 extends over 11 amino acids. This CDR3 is CSASPNYEQYF. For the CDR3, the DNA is TGCAGTGCTAGCCCAAATTACGAGCAGTACTTC.

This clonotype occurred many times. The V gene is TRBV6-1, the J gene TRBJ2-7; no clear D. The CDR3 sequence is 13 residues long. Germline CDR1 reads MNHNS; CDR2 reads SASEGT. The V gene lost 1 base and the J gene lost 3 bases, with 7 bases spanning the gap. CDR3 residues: CASSEEGSYEQYF. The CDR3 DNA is TGTGCCAGCAGTGAAGAGGGCAGCTACGAGCAGTACTTC.

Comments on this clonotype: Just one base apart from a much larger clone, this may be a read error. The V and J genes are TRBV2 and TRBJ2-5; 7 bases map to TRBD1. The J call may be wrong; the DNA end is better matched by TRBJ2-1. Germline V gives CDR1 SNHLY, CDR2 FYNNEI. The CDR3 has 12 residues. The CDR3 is CAPVGPGQTQFF. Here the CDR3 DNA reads TGTGCCCCAGTGGGCCCGGGACAGACCCAGTTCTTC.